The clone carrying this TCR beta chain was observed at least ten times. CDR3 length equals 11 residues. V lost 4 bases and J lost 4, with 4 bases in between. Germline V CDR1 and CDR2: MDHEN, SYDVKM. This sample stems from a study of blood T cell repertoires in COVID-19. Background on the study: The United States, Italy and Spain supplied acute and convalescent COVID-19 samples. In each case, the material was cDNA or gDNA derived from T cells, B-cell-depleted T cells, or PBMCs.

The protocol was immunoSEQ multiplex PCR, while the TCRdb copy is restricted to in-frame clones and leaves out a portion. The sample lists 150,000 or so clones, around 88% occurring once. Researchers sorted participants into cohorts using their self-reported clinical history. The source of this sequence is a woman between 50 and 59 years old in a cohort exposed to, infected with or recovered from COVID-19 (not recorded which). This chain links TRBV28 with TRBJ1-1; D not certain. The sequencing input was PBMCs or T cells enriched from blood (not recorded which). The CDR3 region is CASSSITEAFF. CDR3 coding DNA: TGTGCCAGCAGTTCAATCACTGAAGCTTTCTTT.